Following are 29 T cell receptor beta chains from one sample sequenced in a study of OX40 agonist ivuxolimab in advanced cancers. Produced via immunoSEQ multiplex PCR; TCRdb's table is partial and in-frame only. The table lists roughly 70,000 clones, roughly 80% of them singletons. The source material was CD4+ or CD8+ T cells sorted from blood, sampled in a trial of the OX40 agonist ivuxolimab. These TCRs come from an adult with an advanced solid tumor such as melanoma, head and neck, liver or kidney cancer.

This clone was seen more than once but under ten times. The chain recombines TRBV11-1 with TRBJ1-1; D is undetermined. The germline CDR1 and CDR2 sequences are SGHAT and FQDESV (reference sequence). This CDR3 is 13 amino acids long. Between the trimmed V and J ends, which lost 0 bases and 8 bases, there was a span of 10 bases. The CDR3 reads CASSLASAGEAFF. In DNA, the CDR3 is TGTGCCAGCAGCTTAGCGTCGGCTGGGGAAGCTTTCTTT.

This clone has only one observation. Other DNA sequences in this sample translate to the same CDR3. V usage is TRBV5-1 and J usage is TRBJ2-5; weak D call: TRBD1 (5 bases). V lost 1 base, J lost 2 bases, and 9 bases lay in between. CDR1 and CDR2 from the germline V gene are SGHRS and YFSETQ. CDR3 size: 14 residues. The CDR3 region has the DNA TGCGCCAGCAGCTTGTTTGGGGCACAAGAGACCCAGTACTTC. Translated, it gives CASSLFGAQETQYF. The variable domain in full, completed from reference TRBV5-1 and TRBJ2-5, reads KAGVTQTPRYLIKTRGQQVTLSCSPISGHRSVSWYQQTPGQGLQFLFEYFSETQRNKGNFPGRFSGRQFSNSRSEMNVSTLELGDSALYLCASSLFGAQETQYFGPGTRLLVL.

V usage is TRBV19 and J usage is TRBJ1-1, with TRBD1 matching over 7 bases. J was trimmed by 4 bases and V by 4 bases; bases with no gene match: 9. The germline CDR1 and CDR2 sequences are LNHDA and SQIVND (reference sequence). This CDR3 is 15 amino acids long. The CDR3 sequence: CASSRGDSWLTEAFF. As DNA, the CDR3 is TGTGCCAGTAGTAGAGGGGACAGTTGGCTCACTGAAGCTTTCTTT. The complete variable domain, with remaining parts taken from reference TRBV19 and TRBJ1-1, reads DGGITQSPKYLFRKEGQNVTLSCEQNLNHDAMYWYRQDPGQGLRLIYYSQIVNDFQKGDIAEGYSVSREKKESFPLTVTSAQKNPTAFYLCASSRGDSWLTEAFFGQGTRLTVV.

Comments on this clone: Other DNA sequences in the same sample also yield this CDR3. The chain couples TRBV5-1 to TRBJ1-3; D is unresolved. The V end lost 0 bases, the J end lost 4 bases, and 5 bases lay between the germline ends. Germline V CDR1 and CDR2: SGHRS, YFSETQ. CDR3 length: 13 residues. This CDR3 is CASSLGLGNTIYF. The CDR3 nucleotides read TGCGCCAGCAGCTTGGGCTTGGGAAACACCATATATTTT. The whole variable domain, filled in from reference TRBV5-1 and TRBJ1-3, reads KAGVTQTPRYLIKTRGQQVTLSCSPISGHRSVSWYQQTPGQGLQFLFEYFSETQRNKGNFPGRFSGRQFSNSRSEMNVSTLELGDSALYLCASSLGLGNTIYFGEGSWLTVV.

This clone was detected only a few times. The V call is TRBV30, the J call TRBJ2-3, with D perhaps matching TRBD1 (5 bases). This CDR3 contains 17 residues. CDR1 and CDR2 from the germline V gene are GTSNPN and SVGIG (reference sequence). V shed 4 bases and J shed 0 bases, with 20 bases lying between them. The CDR3 region is CAWTLRQTPISTDTQYF. The CDR3 region has the DNA TGTGCCTGGACCCTCCGACAGACCCCAATAAGCACAGATACGCAGTATTTT.

The chain is built from TRBV15 and TRBJ1-1, with D perhaps TRBD1 (6 bases). The germline gives CDR1 LNHNV, CDR2 YYDKDF (reference sequence). The CDR3 has 14 residues. V lost 5 bases and J lost 4, with 14 bases in between. CDR3 DNA: TGTGCCACCAGCGGCCAGACAGGTTTCACTGAAGCTTTCTTT. This gives the protein CATSGQTGFTEAFF.

J is TRBJ2-1 and V is TRBV9, with D tentatively TRBD2 (6 bases). The CDR3 has 17 residues. V lost 4 bases and J lost 5, with 22 bases in between. CDR1 SGDLS and CDR2 YYNGEE come from the germline V gene. CDR3 region: CASSPLARRRADNEQFF. The CDR3 nucleotides are TGTGCCAGCAGCCCACTCGCTCGGAGGAGGGCCGACAATGAGCAGTTCTTC.

This clone was seen many times. This chain joins TRBV6-6 and TRBJ2-7; 9 bases line up with TRBD1. The CDR3 consists of 12 residues. V was clipped by 8 bases and J by 4 bases; unmatched bases: 3. The germline V gene has CDR1 MNHNY and CDR2 SVGAGI (reference sequence). CDR3: CASGTGPYEQYF. The CDR3 nucleotides are TGTGCCAGCGGGACAGGGCCTTACGAGCAGTACTTC.

This clone was recorded a few times. The rearrangement links TRBV11-2 to TRBJ1-5; maybe TRBD1 (5 bases). V lost 5 bases to trimming and J lost 3 bases, with 14 bases between them. CDR3 length: 15 residues. CDR1 and CDR2 from the germline V gene are SGHAT and FQNNGV. The CDR3 protein is CASSRGTSLNQPQHF. CDR3 DNA sequence: TGTGCCAGCAGCCGGGGGACGTCCCTCAATCAGCCCCAGCATTTT.

The rearrangement uses TRBV4-2 and TRBJ2-5, with 9 bases aligning to TRBD1. The CDR3 extends over 16 amino acids. J was trimmed by 2 bases and V by 4 bases; bases with no gene match: 8. CDR1 and CDR2 from the germline V gene are LGHNA and YNFKEQ. The CDR3 loop reads CASSREGTGIQETQYF. In DNA form, the CDR3 reads TGTGCCAGCAGCCGGGAGGGGACAGGGATACAAGAGACCCAGTACTTC.

The chain couples TRBV6-5 to TRBJ1-2; perhaps TRBD1 as D (6 bases). Per germline, CDR1 MNHEY and CDR2 SVGAGI. V was cut by 6 bases and J by 6 bases, with 11 bases left in between. CDR3 length equals 12 residues. As DNA, the CDR3 is TGTGCCAGCAGAGAGGGGGGAAATGGCTACACCTTC. Amino acid sequence: CASREGGNGYTF.

This clone was seen only a few times. One junction end does not reproduce the germline sequence, and a read error may be involved. J is TRBJ1-5 and V is TRBV15; D not resolved. CDR1 is LNHNV, CDR2 YYDKDF, per germline (reference sequence). The CDR3 loop spans 14 amino acids. The CDR3 sequence: CATSRGAINQAQHF. The CDR3 DNA sequence: TGTGCCACCAGCAGAGGGGCTATTAATCAGGCCCAGCATTTT.

The rearrangement links TRBV11-2 to TRBJ1-4; TRBD1 is a possible D gene (6 bases). Trimming stripped 5 bases from V and 7 bases from J, with 17 bases between. Germline V lookup: CDR1 SGHAT, CDR2 FQNNGV. The CDR3 is made up of 15 amino acids. CDR3: CASSRGGARSEKLFF. The CDR3 DNA sequence: TGTGCCAGCAGCCGAGGGGGGGCGCGAAGTGAAAAACTGTTTTTT.

The J gene is TRBJ2-5, the V gene TRBV2; perhaps TRBD2 as D (5 bases). The V end was cut by 1 base, the J end by 3 bases, with 24 bases between. This CDR3 has 19 amino acids. CDR1 SNHLY and CDR2 FYNNEI come from the germline V gene. In nucleotides, the CDR3 is TGTGCCAGCAGTGAAGGGCTTTTCGGGAATGGCGGCCGAAAAGAGACCCAGTACTTC. It yields the protein CASSEGLFGNGGRKETQYF.

The rearrangement links TRBV27 to TRBJ1-4; D is unresolved. CDR1 MNHEY and CDR2 SMNVEV come from the germline V gene (reference sequence). The V end was cut by 2 bases, the J end by 0 bases, with 7 bases between. The CDR3 has 15 residues. CDR3 residues: CASSLGSATNEKLFF. CDR3 sequence (DNA): TGTGCCAGCAGTTTAGGCAGTGCAACTAATGAAAAACTGTTTTTT.

This sequence joins TRBV7-9 and TRBJ1-3, with D possibly TRBD1 on 6 matching bases. Looked up from germline, CDR1 is SEHNR and CDR2 is FQNEAQ (reference sequence). The CDR3 is 16 amino acids. V gave up 3 bases and J gave up 2 bases, with 14 bases separating them. The CDR3 protein is CASSLRDKITGNTIYF. CDR3 sequence (DNA): TGTGCCAGCAGCTTGAGGGACAAAATAACTGGAAACACCATATATTTT.

CDR3 bases: TGCGCCAGCAGCCTTTCAGGGACGGGTGGAAACACCATATATTTT. Amino acid sequence: CASSLSGTGGNTIYF. This chain joins TRBV4-1 and TRBJ1-3; D might be TRBD1 (5 bases). This CDR3 is 15 amino acids long. Trimming cost V 4 bases and J 3 bases, with 13 bases left between them. The germline V gene encodes CDR1 MGHRA and CDR2 YSYEKL.

J is TRBJ2-7 and V is TRBV6-1; D uncertain. V was trimmed by 7 bases and J by 6 bases, leaving 16 bases between them. This CDR3 has 13 residues. The germline gives CDR1 MNHNS, CDR2 SASEGT. The CDR3: CASNPSGISEQYF. The CDR3 coding sequence is TGTGCCAGCAACCCCAGTGGGATAAGCGAGCAGTACTTC.

The table lists this clone with a few counts. V gene TRBV5-1 combines with J gene TRBJ2-7; 7 nucleotides line up with TRBD1. Germline assignment: CDR1 SGHRS and CDR2 YFSETQ. The CDR3 covers 13 residues. The V and J ends lost 2 bases and 4 bases, in that order; junction bases with no gene match: 3. The CDR3 region has the DNA TGCGCCAGCAGCTTACAGGGGACGTACGAGCAGTACTTC. Translating it yields CASSLQGTYEQYF. The full variable domain, rest sourced from reference TRBV5-1 and TRBJ2-7, is KAGVTQTPRYLIKTRGQQVTLSCSPISGHRSVSWYQQTPGQGLQFLFEYFSETQRNKGNFPGRFSGRQFSNSRSEMNVSTLELGDSALYLCASSLQGTYEQYFGPGTRLTVT.

For this clone: The same CDR3 can be traced to other DNA sequences in this sample. The rearrangement uses TRBV5-1 and TRBJ2-2; D remains unclear. The ends were cut back, 1 base at V and 1 base at J, with 5 bases in the middle. Germline-derived CDR1 and CDR2 are SGHRS and YFSETQ. The length of the CDR3 is 14 residues. For the CDR3, the DNA is TGCGCCAGCAGCTTGCCAGGGAACACCGGGGAGCTGTTTTTT. Translated: CASSLPGNTGELFF.

The CDR3 reads CASSKGGVATEAFF. CDR3 sequence (DNA): TGTGCCAGCAGTAAAGGGGGTGTTGCCACTGAAGCTTTCTTT. The chain carries TRBV28 and TRBJ1-1; weak D call: TRBD1 (6 bases). Germline CDR1 is MDHEN and CDR2 is SYDVKM. With 5 bases removed from V and 4 bases from J, the gap between germline ends came to 14 bases. CDR3 length: 14 residues.

Concerning this clone itself: No conserved phenylalanine or tryptophan is present at the end of the CDR3, so a read error is the likely explanation. The limits of the CDR3 on the DNA are not certain, so only TCRdb's listed CDR3 is given. Other nucleotide sequences from this sample produce the same CDR3. The chain is built from TRBV7-2 and TRBJ1-2; no DNA check was done on the table's D call, TRBD1. Both ends counted, the CDR3 spans 14 residues. Germline assignment: CDR1 SGHTA and CDR2 FQGNSA. CDR3 region: CASSLGQGQGLVSL.

V and J are TRBV5-1 and TRBJ2-2, with a possible D match to TRBD2 (5 bases). V was shortened by 6 bases and J by 1 base, with 13 bases between the two germline ends. The CDR3 loop spans 15 amino acids. In germline, CDR1 is SGHRS, CDR2 YFSETQ. As DNA, the CDR3 is TGCGCCAGCACCCCACCGGGGAGGAACACCGGGGAGCTGTTTTTT. As protein: CASTPPGRNTGELFF.

The genes are TRBV10-3 and TRBJ2-7, with 8 bases aligning to TRBD2. Germline V gene sequence: CDR1 ENHRY, CDR2 SYGVKD. Losses at the gene ends were 2 bases for V and 3 bases for J; bases not matched to a gene: 3. The CDR3 is made up of 14 amino acids. The CDR3 is CAISEGLAFYEQYF. The CDR3 DNA follows: TGTGCCATCAGTGAGGGACTAGCTTTCTACGAGCAGTACTTC.

The DNA of the CDR3 is TGTGCCACCAGCAGACACCAAGCCAAAAACATTCAGTACTTC. Its protein product is CATSRHQAKNIQYF. The J gene is TRBJ2-4, the V gene TRBV15; D is unclear. Germline V gives CDR1 LNHNV, CDR2 YYDKDF (reference sequence). V gave up 2 bases and J gave up 0 bases, with 5 bases separating them. This CDR3 comprises 14 residues.

This chain connects TRBV9 to TRBJ2-3; the match to TRBD1 covers 11 bases. Trimming took 4 bases from V and 5 from J; bases not matched to a gene: 12. The CDR3 runs to 17 residues. CDR1 and CDR2 from the germline V gene are SGDLS and YYNGEE. The CDR3 is CASSMRTGQGGGDTQYF. DNA for the CDR3: TGTGCCAGCAGCATGCGGACGGGACAGGGGGGAGGAGATACGCAGTATTTT.

The chain is built from TRBV5-1 and TRBJ2-3; D unclear. The length of the CDR3 is 14 residues. The V and J ends lost 0 bases and 3 bases respectively, with 8 bases between them. Germline assignment: CDR1 SGHRS and CDR2 YFSETQ. The CDR3 region is CASSLALLTDTQYF. For the CDR3, the DNA is TGCGCCAGCAGCTTGGCACTATTAACAGATACGCAGTATTTT.

This rearrangement joins TRBV5-4 to TRBJ2-3; 7 bases line up with TRBD1. Germline loops: CDR1 SGHNT, CDR2 YYREEE (reference sequence). Losses at the gene ends were 5 bases for V and 1 base for J; bases not matched to a gene: 4. The CDR3 has 14 residues. The CDR3 sequence: CASSTDRGTDTQYF. The CDR3 region has the DNA TGTGCCAGCAGTACCGACAGGGGCACAGATACGCAGTATTTT.

The genes are TRBV9 and TRBJ1-4, with 8 bases matching TRBD1. V lost 4 bases to trimming and J lost 8 bases; unmatched junction nucleotides: 4. Germline V gene data show CDR1 as SGDLS and CDR2 as YYNGEE. This CDR3 has 13 amino acids. The CDR3 DNA reads as TGTGCCAGCAGCAAACAGGGGGGAGAAAAACTGTTTTTT. It codes for CASSKQGGEKLFF. The full variable domain, with the rest looked up from reference TRBV9 and TRBJ1-4, is DSGVTQTPKHLITATGQRVTLRCSPRSGDLSVYWYQQSLDQGLQFLIQYYNGEERAKGNILERFSAQQFPDLHSELNLSSLELGDSALYFCASSKQGGEKLFFGSGTQLSVL.